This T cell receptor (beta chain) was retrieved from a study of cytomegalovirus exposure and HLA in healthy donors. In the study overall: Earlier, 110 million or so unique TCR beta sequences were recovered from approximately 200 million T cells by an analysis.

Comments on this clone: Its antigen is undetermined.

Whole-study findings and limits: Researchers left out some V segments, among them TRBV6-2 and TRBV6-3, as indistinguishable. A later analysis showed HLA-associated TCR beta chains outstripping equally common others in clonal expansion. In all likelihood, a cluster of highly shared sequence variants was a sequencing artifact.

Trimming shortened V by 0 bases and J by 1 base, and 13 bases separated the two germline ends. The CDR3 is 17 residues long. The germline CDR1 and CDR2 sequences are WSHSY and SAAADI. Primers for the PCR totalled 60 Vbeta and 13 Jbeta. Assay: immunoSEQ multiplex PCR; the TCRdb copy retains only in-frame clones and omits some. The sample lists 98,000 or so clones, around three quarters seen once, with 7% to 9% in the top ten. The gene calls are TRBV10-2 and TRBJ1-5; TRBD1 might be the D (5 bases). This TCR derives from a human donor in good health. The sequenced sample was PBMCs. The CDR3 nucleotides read TGCGCCAGCAGTGAGTCCCCAGGGATGCAGAGCAATCAGCCCCAGCATTTT. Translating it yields CASSESPGMQSNQPQHF.